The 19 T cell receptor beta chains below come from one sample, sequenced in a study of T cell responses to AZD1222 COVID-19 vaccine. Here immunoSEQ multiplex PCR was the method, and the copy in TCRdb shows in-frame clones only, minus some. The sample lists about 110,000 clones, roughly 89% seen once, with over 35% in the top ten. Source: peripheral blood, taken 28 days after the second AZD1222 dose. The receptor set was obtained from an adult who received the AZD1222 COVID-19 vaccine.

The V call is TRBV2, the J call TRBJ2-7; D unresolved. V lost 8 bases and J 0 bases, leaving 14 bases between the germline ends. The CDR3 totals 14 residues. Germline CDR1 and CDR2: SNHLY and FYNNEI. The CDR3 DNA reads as TGTGCCAGCCTCCGTTCCTACCTCTCCTACGAGCAGTACTTC. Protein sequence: CASLRSYLSYEQYF. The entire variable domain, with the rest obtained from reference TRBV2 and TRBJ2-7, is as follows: EPEVTQTPSHQVTQMGQEVILRCVPISNHLYFYWYRQILGQKVEFLVSFYNNEISEKSEIFDDQFSVERPDGSNFTLKIRSTKLEDSAMYFCASLRSYLSYEQYFGPGTRLTVT.

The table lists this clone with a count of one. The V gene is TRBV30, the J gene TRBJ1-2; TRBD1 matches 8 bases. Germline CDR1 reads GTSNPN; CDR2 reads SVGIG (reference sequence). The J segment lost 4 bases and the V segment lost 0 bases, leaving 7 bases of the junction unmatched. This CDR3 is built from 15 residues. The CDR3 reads CAWSVGTGGAYGYTF. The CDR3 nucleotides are TGTGCCTGGAGTGTTGGCACAGGGGGGGCCTATGGCTACACCTTC.

The CDR3 DNA reads TGTGCCAGCAGCTTAGAGGGCTGGATGACTGAAGCTTTCTTT. Protein sequence: CASSLEGWMTEAFF. The rearrangement joins TRBV7-2 to TRBJ1-1, with unresolved D. The V end lost 1 base, the J end lost 5 bases, and 11 bases lay between the germline ends. Germline V gene lookup returns CDR1 SGHTA and CDR2 FQGNSA. The CDR3 has 14 amino acids.

CDR3 residues: CATSRLKNTEAFF. CDR3 in DNA: TGTGCCACCAGCAGGCTTAAGAACACTGAAGCTTTCTTT. This sequence joins TRBV15 and TRBJ1-1; no reliable D call. The CDR3 covers 13 residues. The germline V gene has CDR1 LNHNV and CDR2 YYDKDF (reference sequence). V was cut by 3 bases and J by 1 base, with 6 bases left in between.

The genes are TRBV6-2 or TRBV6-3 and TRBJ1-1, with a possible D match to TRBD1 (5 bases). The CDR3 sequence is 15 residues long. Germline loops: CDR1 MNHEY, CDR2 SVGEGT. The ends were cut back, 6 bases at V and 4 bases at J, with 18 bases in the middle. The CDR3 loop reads CASSQRGGRSTEAFF. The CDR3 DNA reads TGTGCCAGCAGCCAACGGGGGGGGAGGTCCACTGAAGCTTTCTTT.

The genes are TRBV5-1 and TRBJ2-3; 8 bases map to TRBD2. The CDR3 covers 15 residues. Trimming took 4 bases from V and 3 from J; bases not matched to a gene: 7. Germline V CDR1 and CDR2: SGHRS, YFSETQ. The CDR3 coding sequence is TGCGCCAGCAGCCAAAGGACTAGCAAAACAGATACGCAGTATTTT. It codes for CASSQRTSKTDTQYF.

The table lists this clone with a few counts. The CDR3 nucleotides read TGTGCCAGCAGCTTATGGGGAGGACAGGTCGACTCTGGAAACACCATATATTTT. Encoded protein: CASSLWGGQVDSGNTIYF. This sequence joins TRBV5-5 and TRBJ1-3; TRBD1 agrees at 7 bases. CDR3 size: 18 residues. Unmatched junction bases numbered 11, after V lost 2 bases and J lost 0 bases. CDR1 SGHKS and CDR2 YYEKEE come from the germline V gene (reference sequence).

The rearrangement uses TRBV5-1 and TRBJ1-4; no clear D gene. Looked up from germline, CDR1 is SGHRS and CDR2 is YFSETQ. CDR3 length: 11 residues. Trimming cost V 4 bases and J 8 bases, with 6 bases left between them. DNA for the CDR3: TGCGCCAGCAGCAACGGAGAAAAACTGTTTTTT. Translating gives CASSNGEKLFF.

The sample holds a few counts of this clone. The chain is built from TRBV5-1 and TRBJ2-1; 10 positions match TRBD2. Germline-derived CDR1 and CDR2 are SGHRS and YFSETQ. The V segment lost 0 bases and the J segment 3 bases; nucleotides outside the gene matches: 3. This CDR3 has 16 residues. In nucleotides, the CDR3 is TGCGCCAGCAGCTTGGAGGCTAGCGGGAGCTACAATGAGCAGTTCTTC. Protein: CASSLEASGSYNEQFF.

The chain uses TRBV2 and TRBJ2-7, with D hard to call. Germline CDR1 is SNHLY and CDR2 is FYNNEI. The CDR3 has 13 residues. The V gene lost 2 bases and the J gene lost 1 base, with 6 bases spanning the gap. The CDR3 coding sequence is TGTGCCAGCAGTGAAATAGTGTCCTACGAGCAGTACTTC. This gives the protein CASSEIVSYEQYF. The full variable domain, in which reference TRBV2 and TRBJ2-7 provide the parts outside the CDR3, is EPEVTQTPSHQVTQMGQEVILRCVPISNHLYFYWYRQILGQKVEFLVSFYNNEISEKSEIFDDQFSVERPDGSNFTLKIRSTKLEDSAMYFCASSEIVSYEQYFGPGTRLTVT.

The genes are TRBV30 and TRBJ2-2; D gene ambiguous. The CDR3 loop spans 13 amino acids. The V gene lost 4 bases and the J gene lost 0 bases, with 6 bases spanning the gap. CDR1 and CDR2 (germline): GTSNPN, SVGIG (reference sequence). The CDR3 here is CAWTRANTGELFF. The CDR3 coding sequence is TGTGCCTGGACCAGAGCGAACACCGGGGAGCTGTTTTTT.

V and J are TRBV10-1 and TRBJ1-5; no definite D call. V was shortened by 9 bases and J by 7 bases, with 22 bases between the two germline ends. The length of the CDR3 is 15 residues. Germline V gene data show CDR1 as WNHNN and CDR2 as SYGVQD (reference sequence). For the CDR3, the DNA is TGCGCCAGACCATGGGTACGGCGGGTCCGGCAGCCCCAGCATTTT. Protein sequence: CARPWVRRVRQPQHF.

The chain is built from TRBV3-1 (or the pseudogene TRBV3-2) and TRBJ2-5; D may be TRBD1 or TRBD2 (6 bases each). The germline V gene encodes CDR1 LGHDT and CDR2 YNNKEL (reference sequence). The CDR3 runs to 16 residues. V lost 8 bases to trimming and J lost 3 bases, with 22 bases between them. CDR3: CASGSGGGVTKETQYF. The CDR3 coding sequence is TGTGCCAGCGGATCCGGGGGCGGAGTAACAAAAGAGACCCAGTACTTC.

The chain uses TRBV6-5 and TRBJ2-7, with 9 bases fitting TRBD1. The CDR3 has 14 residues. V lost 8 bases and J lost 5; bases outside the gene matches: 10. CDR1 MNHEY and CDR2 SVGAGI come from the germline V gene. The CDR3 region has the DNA TGTGCCAGCCGCACCTCGGGACAGGGAAACGAGCAGTACTTC. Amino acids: CASRTSGQGNEQYF.

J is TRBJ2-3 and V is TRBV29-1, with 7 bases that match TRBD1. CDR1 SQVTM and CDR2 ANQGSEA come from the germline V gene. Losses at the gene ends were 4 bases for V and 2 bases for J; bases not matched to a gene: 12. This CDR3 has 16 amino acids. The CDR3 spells CSVGQGRRLPTDTQYF. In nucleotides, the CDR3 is TGCAGCGTTGGACAGGGCCGAAGACTCCCCACAGATACGCAGTATTTT.

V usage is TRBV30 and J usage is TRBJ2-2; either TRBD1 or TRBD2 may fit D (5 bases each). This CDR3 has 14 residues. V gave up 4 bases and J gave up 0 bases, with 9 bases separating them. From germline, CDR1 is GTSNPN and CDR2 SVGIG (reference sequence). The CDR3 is CAWKPGPNTGELFF. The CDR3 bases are TGTGCCTGGAAGCCGGGGCCGAACACCGGGGAGCTGTTTTTT.

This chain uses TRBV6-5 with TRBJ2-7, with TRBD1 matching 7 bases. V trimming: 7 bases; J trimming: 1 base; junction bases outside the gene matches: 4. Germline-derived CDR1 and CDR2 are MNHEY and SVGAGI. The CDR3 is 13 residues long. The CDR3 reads CASKRDRSYEQYF. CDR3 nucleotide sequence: TGTGCCAGCAAACGGGACAGATCCTACGAGCAGTACTTC.

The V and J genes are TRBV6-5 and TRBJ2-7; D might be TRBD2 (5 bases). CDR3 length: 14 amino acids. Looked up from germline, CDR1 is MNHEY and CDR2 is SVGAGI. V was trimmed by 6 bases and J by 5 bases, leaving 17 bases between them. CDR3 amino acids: CASRRPGIMDEQYF. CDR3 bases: TGTGCCAGCAGACGGCCGGGAATAATGGACGAGCAGTACTTC.

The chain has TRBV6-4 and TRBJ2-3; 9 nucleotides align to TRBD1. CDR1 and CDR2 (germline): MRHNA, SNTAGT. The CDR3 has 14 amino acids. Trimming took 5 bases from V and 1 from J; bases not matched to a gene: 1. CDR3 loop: CASSRTGGTDTQYF. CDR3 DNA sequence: TGTGCCAGCAGTCGGACAGGGGGCACAGATACGCAGTATTTT.